This entry lists 7 T cell receptor beta chains sequenced from one sample in a study of type 1 and type 2 diabetes patients. PCR was run on genomic DNA. The TCR beta CDR3 region was amplified using 30 forward and 13 reverse primers. TCRdb reprocessed the multiplex PCR reads with MiXCR, giving one entry per CDR3 protein. The sample carries a few hundred thousand distinct CDR3 sequences, roughly 50% recorded once. The sample consisted of peripheral blood mononuclear cells (PBMCs). These TCRs come from a man younger than 35 with type 2 diabetes.

The CDR3: CASSVRDSNTGELFF. The CDR3 region has the DNA TGTGCCAGCAGTGTTCGGGACTCGAACACCGGGGAGCTGTTTTTT. J is TRBJ2-2 and V is TRBV2, with D possibly TRBD2 on 6 matching bases. Germline CDR1 is SNHLY and CDR2 is FYNNEI. Trimming removed 4 bases at V and 0 bases at J, with 9 bases between. The CDR3 contains 15 residues.

The chain combines TRBV29-1 with TRBJ1-2; D is unresolved. Per the germline V gene, CDR1 is SQVTM and CDR2 is ANQGSEA. Deletions cut 1 base from V and 7 bases from J, with 7 bases between. This CDR3 comprises 11 residues. CDR3 sequence (DNA): TGCAGCGTTGAAGTCTCCCGTGGCTACACCTTC. Translated: CSVEVSRGYTF. Drawing the rest from reference TRBV29-1 and TRBJ1-2, the complete variable domain is SAVISQKPSRDICQRGTSLTIQCQVDSQVTMMFWYRQQPGQSLTLIATANQGSEATYESGFVIDKFPISRPNLTFSTLTVSNMSPEDSSIYLCSVEVSRGYTFGSGTRLTVV.

This rearrangement joins TRBV20-1 to TRBJ1-1, with D possibly matching TRBD1 (6 bases). The V and J ends lost 1 base and 1 base respectively, with 13 bases between them. Germline CDR1 reads DFQATT; CDR2 reads SNEGSKA (reference sequence). The CDR3 runs to 15 residues. CDR3 residues: CSARGKGGKNTEAFF. In DNA form, the CDR3 reads TGCAGTGCTAGAGGAAAGGGGGGGAAGAACACTGAAGCTTTCTTT.

V and J are TRBV19 and TRBJ2-2, with D possibly TRBD2 on 6 matching bases. This CDR3 region has 16 residues. In germline, CDR1 is LNHDA, CDR2 SQIVND (reference sequence). The germline V and J ends were trimmed by 5 bases and 3 bases, with 16 bases remaining between them. CDR3 loop: CASSETRGGDTGELFF. The CDR3 DNA follows: TGTGCCAGTAGTGAGACACGGGGCGGGGACACCGGGGAGCTGTTTTTT.

The chain is built from TRBV6-5 and TRBJ1-4; the match to TRBD1 covers 10 bases. The CDR3 covers 16 residues. Germline V gene data show CDR1 as MNHEY and CDR2 as SVGAGI. The junction had 8 bases not matched to a gene; V was cut back by 5 bases and J by 5 bases. Written as DNA, the CDR3 is TGTGCCAGCAGTCCGGGACAGGGGTCCTTCAATGAAAAACTGTTTTTT. Translation gives CASSPGQGSFNEKLFF.

The rearrangement joins TRBV27 to TRBJ1-1; D ambiguous. The CDR3 consists of 14 residues. Germline V gene data show CDR1 as MNHEY and CDR2 as SMNVEV (reference sequence). V was cut by 6 bases and J by 4 bases, with 15 bases left in between. Here the CDR3 DNA reads TGTGCCAGCAGATCCCCTACAGTGAGCACTGAAGCTTTCTTT. It encodes CASRSPTVSTEAFF.

The rearrangement links TRBV30 to TRBJ2-7; D tentatively fits TRBD1 or TRBD2 (5 bases each). This CDR3 has 12 residues. With 1 base removed from V and 8 bases from J, the gap between germline ends came to 12 bases. From germline, CDR1 is GTSNPN and CDR2 SVGIG (reference sequence). This CDR3 reads CAWSGQGTQQYF. CDR3 nucleotides: TGTGCCTGGAGTGGGCAAGGGACCCAGCAGTACTTC.